The T cell receptor beta chain described here comes from a study of low-dose radiotherapy and immunotherapy resistance in tumors. Time point specified: after trial treatment. Treatment reported: LDRT plus nivolumab, ipilimumab, low-dose cyclophosphamide and aspirin (RACIN trial). This clonotype was seen ten or more times. Alpha- and beta-chain coverage of first-strand cDNA came from TRAV- and TRBV-specific primers. Over approximately 20 PCR cycles, TCRs were amplified from a constant-region primer and V-primer adapter. Each CDR3 protein gets one entry after TCRdb re-called the reads with MiXCR. The sample has 65,000 to 85,000 distinct CDR3 sequences, under 20% seen once. V dropped 2 bases and J dropped 4 bases, with 8 bases sitting between them. The CDR3 consists of 13 residues. Looked up from germline, CDR1 is SNHLY and CDR2 is FYNNEI.

V is TRBV2 and J is TRBJ1-2; D not resolved. The sample consisted of PBMCs, taken after low-dose radiotherapy plus immunotherapy. This TCR was recovered from a male donor with prostate cancer. CDR3 residues: CASSESPIYGYTF. The CDR3 nucleotides read TGTGCCAGCAGTGAAAGCCCAATCTATGGCTACACCTTC.